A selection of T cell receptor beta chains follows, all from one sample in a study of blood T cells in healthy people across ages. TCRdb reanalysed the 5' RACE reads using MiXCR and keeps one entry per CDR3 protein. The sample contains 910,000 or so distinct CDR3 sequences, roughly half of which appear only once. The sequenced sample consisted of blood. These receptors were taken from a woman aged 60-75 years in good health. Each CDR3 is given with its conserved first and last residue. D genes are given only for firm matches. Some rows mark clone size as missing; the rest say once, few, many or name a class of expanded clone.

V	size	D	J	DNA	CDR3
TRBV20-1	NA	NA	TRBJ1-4	TGCAGTGCTGAGGGGAGGGGTACTAATGAAAAACTGTTTTTT	CSAEGRGTNEKLFF
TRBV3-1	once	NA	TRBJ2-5	TGTGCCAGCAGCCGCGACCGGGCTCAAGGACAGTACTTC	CASSRDRAQGQYF
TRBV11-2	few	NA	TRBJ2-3	TGTGCCAGCGGACCGGGGTACACAGATACGCAGTATTTT	CASGPGYTDTQYF
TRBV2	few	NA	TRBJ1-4	TGTGCCAGCGGCAGGCCCCTCAATGAAAAACTGTTTTTT	CASGRPLNEKLFF
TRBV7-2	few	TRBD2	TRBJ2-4	TGTGCCAGCGGATTCTTCCTAGCGGGAGGGGGGGCCAAAAACATTCAGTACTTC	CASGFFLAGGGAKNIQYF
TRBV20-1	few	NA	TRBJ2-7	TGCAGTGCTAGGAAAGGGACTGCCTACGAGCAGTACTTC	CSARKGTAYEQYF
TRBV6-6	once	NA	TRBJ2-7	TGTGCCAGCAGTTACTCTACTGGGGGCTCCTACGAGCAGTACTTC	CASSYSTGGSYEQYF
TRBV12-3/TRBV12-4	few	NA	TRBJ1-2	TGTGCCAGCAGTCTCAGGCTGGGGGGCGGTGGCTACACCTTC	CASSLRLGGGGYTF
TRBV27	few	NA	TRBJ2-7	TGTGCCAGCAGTCCGAAGGGGGGGAGGACCTACGAGCAGTACTTC	CASSPKGGRTYEQYF
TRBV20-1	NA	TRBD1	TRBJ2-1	TGCAGTGCTAGAGGGAAAAGGGGACAGGGGTACCTAGCGGGTCTTCGCAATGAGCAGTTCTTC	CSARGKRGQGYLAGLRNEQFF
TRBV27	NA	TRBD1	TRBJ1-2	TGTGCCAGCAGTTTATCGGGACAGGGCCAGGGCTACACCTTC	CASSLSGQGQGYTF
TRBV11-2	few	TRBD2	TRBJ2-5	TGTGCCAGCAGCATACCGCCTTGGGTAGCGGGATGGCAAGAGACCCAGTACTTC	CASSIPPWVAGWQETQYF
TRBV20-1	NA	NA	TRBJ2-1	TGCAGTGCTAGACCCCGGAGAGTTTCGAATGAGCAGTTCTTC	CSARPRRVSNEQFF
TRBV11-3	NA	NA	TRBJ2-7	TGTGCCAGCAGCTTCCGACAGAACTACGAGCAGTACTTC	CASSFRQNYEQYF